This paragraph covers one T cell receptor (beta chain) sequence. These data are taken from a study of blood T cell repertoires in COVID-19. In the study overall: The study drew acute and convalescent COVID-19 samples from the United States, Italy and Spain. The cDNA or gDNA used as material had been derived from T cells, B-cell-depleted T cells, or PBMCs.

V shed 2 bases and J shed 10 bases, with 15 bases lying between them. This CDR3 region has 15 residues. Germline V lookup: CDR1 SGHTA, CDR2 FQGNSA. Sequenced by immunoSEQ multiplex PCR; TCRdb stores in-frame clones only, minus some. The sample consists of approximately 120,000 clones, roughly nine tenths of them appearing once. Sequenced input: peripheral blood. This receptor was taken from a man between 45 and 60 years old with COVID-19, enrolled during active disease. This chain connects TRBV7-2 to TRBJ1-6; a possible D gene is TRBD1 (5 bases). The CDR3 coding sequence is TGTGCCAGCAGCTTACCCGACAGATTGTGGTCACCCCTCCACTTT. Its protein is CASSLPDRLWSPLHF.